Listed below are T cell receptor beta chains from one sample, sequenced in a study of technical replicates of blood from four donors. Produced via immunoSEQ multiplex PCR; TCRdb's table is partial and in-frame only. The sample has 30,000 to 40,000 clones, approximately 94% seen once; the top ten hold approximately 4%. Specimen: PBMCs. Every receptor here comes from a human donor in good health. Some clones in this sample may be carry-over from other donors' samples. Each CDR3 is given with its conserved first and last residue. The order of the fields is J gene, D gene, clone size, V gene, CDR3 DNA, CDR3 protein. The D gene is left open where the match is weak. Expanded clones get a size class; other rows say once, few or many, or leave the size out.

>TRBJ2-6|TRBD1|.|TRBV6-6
TGTGCCAGCAGTTGGGCAGGGGGCTCTGGGGCCAACGTCCTGACTTTC
CASSWAGGSGANVLTF
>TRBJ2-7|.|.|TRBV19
TGTGCCAGTAGTATAGGTGAAGGGGACTACGAGCAGTACTTC
CASSIGEGDYEQYF
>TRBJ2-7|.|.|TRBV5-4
TGTGCCAGCAGCTTGGGGAGCTCCTACGAGCAGTACTTC
CASSLGSSYEQYF
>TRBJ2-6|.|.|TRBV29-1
TGCAGCGTCTCGGACAGCCACCCCTCTGGGGCCAACGTCCTGACTTTC
CSVSDSHPSGANVLTF
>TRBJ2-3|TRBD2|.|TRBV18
TGTGCCAGCTCACCACTAGCGGGGGTTCAAGATACGCAGTATTTT
CASSPLAGVQDTQYF
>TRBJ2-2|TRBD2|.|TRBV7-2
TGTGCCAGCAGCTTTGGGGGGGGGCTGTTTTTT
CASSFGGGLFF
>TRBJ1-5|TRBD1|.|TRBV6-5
TGTGCCAGCAGCCTGACAGGGGGCAATCAGCCCCAGCATTTT
CASSLTGGNQPQHF
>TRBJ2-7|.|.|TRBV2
TGTGCCAGCAGTGAAGCCGCAGAAAACTACGAGCAGTACTTC
CASSEAAENYEQYF
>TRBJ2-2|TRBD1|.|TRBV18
TGTGCCAGCTCACCTGGGACAGGCCTTAACACCGGGGAGCTGTTTTTT
CASSPGTGLNTGELFF
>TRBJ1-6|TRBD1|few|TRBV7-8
TGTGCCAGCAGCCTCCGGGACAGGGGAGGGAATTCACCCCTCCACTTT
CASSLRDRGGNSPLHF
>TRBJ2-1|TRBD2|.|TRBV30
TGTGCTTGCGGCGGGGGATACTACAATGAGCAGTTCTTC
CACGGGYYNEQFF
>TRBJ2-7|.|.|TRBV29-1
TGCAGCGTTGCCCACAGGGACGAGCAGTACTTC
CSVAHRDEQYF
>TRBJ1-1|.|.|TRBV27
TGTGCCAGCAGTTACTGGAGAGGGCTTACTGAAGCTTTCTTT
CASSYWRGLTEAFF
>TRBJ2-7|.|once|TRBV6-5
TGTGCCAGCAGACTTTCAGGGGTTGGCGAGCAGTACTTC
CASRLSGVGEQYF
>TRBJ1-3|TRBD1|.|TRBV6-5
TGTGCCACCCGGAGGGGGCGTGGAAACACCATATATTTT
CATRRGRGNTIYF
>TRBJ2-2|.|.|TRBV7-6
TGTGCCAGCAGCTTCAACAGGGCCGGGGAGCTGTTTTTT
CASSFNRAGELFF